The present T cell receptor beta chain was sequenced within a study of T cell responses to AZD1222 COVID-19 vaccine. The CDR3 is 15 amino acids. Profiling relied on immunoSEQ multiplex PCR, and the TCRdb table lists in-frame clones only, not all of them. This table has about 150,000 clones, around 87% appearing once. Study results and limitations: Among the donors, most were white British and more were female, and clonal diversity was possibly underestimated. At study baseline, merely about 6 AZD1222 recipients were seropositive. Within unmutated variant regions lay the reported targets of nearly half of spike-specific TCRs.

Comments on this clone: Antigen unknown.

This clonotype was obtained from an adult who received the AZD1222 COVID-19 vaccine. The sample was peripheral blood, taken 28 days after the second AZD1222 dose. This chain connects TRBV12-1 to TRBJ2-1. TRBV12-1 is a pseudogene segment. Here the CDR3 DNA reads TGTGCCAGCCCCAGGGCGGGTTTCTCCTACAATGAGCAGTTCTTC. It yields the protein CASPRAGFSYNEQFF.